The 8 T cell receptor beta chains presented below share a single source sample, sequenced in a study of spatial heterogeneity in lung cancer. Study results and limitations: Tracking of tumor mutation counts was seen in expanded intratumoral alpha and beta TCR counts.

MiXCR, applied by TCRdb to the 5' RACE reads, yields one record per CDR3 protein. The sample includes around 19,000 distinct CDR3 sequences, 15% to 20% of them seen just once. Antigens of these TCRs are unknown. Time point described: sample taken at primary tumor resection. Sequencing used lung tumor tissue, obtained at surgery. These receptors were taken from a female donor with early-stage non-small cell lung cancer.

The chain joins TRBV11-2 to TRBJ2-7, with 11 bases identical to TRBD1. The CDR3 length is 14 residues. V trimming: 6 bases; J trimming: 6 bases; junction bases outside the gene matches: 7. CDR1 is SGHAT, CDR2 FQNNGV, per germline. The CDR3 DNA sequence: TGTGCCAGCAGATTTTCCGGGACAGGGGGCGAGCAGTACTTC. Its protein product is CASRFSGTGGEQYF.

A few counts support this clonotype. This rearrangement joins TRBV7-8 to TRBJ2-7; no clear D gene. There are 15 residues in the CDR3. Trimming left V 6 bases short and J 0 bases short, with 15 bases between. CDR1 is SGHVS, CDR2 FQNEAQ, per germline. CDR3 bases: TGTGCCAGCAGTATCGGTCGCCTTAGCTCCTACGAGCAGTACTTC. This gives the protein CASSIGRLSSYEQYF.

This clonotype was counted between two and nine times. The chain links TRBV5-1 to TRBJ2-1; D is unclear. Germline-derived CDR1 and CDR2 are SGHRS and YFSETQ. Trimming took off 0 bases at V and 10 bases at J, with 11 bases between the two ends. The CDR3 extends over 13 amino acids. The CDR3 nucleotides read TGCGCCAGCAGCTTGGAAGGGCGACGGGAGCAGTTCTTC. Protein product: CASSLEGRREQFF.

V is TRBV5-6 and J is TRBJ2-3, with D possibly matching TRBD2 (5 bases). This CDR3 region has 13 residues. Germline lookup yields CDR1 SGHDT and CDR2 YYEEEE. The V end was cut by 4 bases, the J end by 4 bases, with 10 bases between. CDR3 in amino acids: CASSPSGADTQYF. CDR3 nucleotides: TGTGCCAGCAGCCCCTCCGGGGCAGATACGCAGTATTTT.

The chain carries TRBV10-3 and TRBJ2-7; weak D call: TRBD2 (7 bases). Trimming pared 3 bases from V and 5 bases from J, leaving 17 bases between. The CDR3 consists of 15 residues. The germline V gene has CDR1 ENHRY and CDR2 SYGVKD. CDR3 region: CAISDKPGAGDEQYF. CDR3 nucleotides: TGTGCCATCAGTGATAAACCAGGGGCGGGGGACGAGCAGTACTTC.

This clonotype was counted ten times or more. The chain is built from TRBV28 and TRBJ2-7, with D perhaps matching TRBD2 (6 bases). The CDR3 extends over 15 amino acids. The germline V gene has CDR1 MDHEN and CDR2 SYDVKM. V was trimmed by 2 bases and J by 2 bases, leaving 13 bases between them. CDR3 sequence reads: CASSLAREVAYEQYF. The CDR3 bases are TGTGCCAGCAGTTTAGCCAGGGAGGTGGCCTACGAGCAGTACTTC.

J is TRBJ2-7 and V is TRBV20-1; 10 nucleotides align to TRBD2. J was trimmed by 6 bases and V by 3 bases; bases with no gene match: 5. The CDR3 runs to 13 residues. Germline V gives CDR1 DFQATT, CDR2 SNEGSKA (reference sequence). CDR3: CSASYSGRSEQYF. The CDR3 DNA is TGCAGTGCTAGTTATAGCGGGAGGAGCGAGCAGTACTTC.

The chain links TRBV6-5 to TRBJ2-7; 7 nucleotides align to TRBD1. The CDR3 runs to 15 residues. The germline V gene has CDR1 MNHEY and CDR2 SVGAGI. The V segment lost 3 bases and the J segment 6 bases; nucleotides outside the gene matches: 11. The chain's CDR3 is CASSYSGTVRGEQYF. CDR3 nucleotide sequence: TGTGCCAGCAGTTATTCCGGGACAGTTCGAGGCGAGCAGTACTTC.